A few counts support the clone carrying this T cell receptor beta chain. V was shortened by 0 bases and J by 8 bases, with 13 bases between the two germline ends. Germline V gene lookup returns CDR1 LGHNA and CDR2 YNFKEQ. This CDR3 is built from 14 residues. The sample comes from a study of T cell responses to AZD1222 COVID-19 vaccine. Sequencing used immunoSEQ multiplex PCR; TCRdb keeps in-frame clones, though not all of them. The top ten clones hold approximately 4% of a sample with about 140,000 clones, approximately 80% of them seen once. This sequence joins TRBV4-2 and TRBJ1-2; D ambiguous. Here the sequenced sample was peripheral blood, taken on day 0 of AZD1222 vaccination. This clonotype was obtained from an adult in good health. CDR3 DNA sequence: TGTGCCAGCAGCCAAGAGCCGGGGAAGAGAGGCTACACCTTC. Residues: CASSQEPGKRGYTF.